The source of this TCR beta chain is a study of T-cell reconstitution after alpha-beta-depleted transplantation in children. The V end was cut by 4 bases, the J end by 8 bases, with 14 bases between. The CDR3 extends over 12 amino acids. Germline CDR1 and CDR2: DFQATT and SNEGSKA (reference sequence). Unique molecular identifiers were built into the TCRbeta library. MiXCR was run by TCRdb on the PCR reads, yielding one entry per CDR3 protein. The sample records approximately 650,000 distinct CDR3 sequences, less than 15% being singletons. This clonotype was found many times. The sequence derives from a girl aged 2 to 10 with congenital amegakaryocytic thrombocytopenia, due to receive a stem cell transplant. The rearrangement uses TRBV20-1 and TRBJ1-2; D unresolved. The input for sequencing was PBMCs, taken before TCRalphabeta/CD19-depleted stem cell transplant. CDR3 residues: CSATNTVGGYTF. The CDR3 nucleotides read TGCAGTGCTACCAACACAGTCGGCGGCTACACCTTC.